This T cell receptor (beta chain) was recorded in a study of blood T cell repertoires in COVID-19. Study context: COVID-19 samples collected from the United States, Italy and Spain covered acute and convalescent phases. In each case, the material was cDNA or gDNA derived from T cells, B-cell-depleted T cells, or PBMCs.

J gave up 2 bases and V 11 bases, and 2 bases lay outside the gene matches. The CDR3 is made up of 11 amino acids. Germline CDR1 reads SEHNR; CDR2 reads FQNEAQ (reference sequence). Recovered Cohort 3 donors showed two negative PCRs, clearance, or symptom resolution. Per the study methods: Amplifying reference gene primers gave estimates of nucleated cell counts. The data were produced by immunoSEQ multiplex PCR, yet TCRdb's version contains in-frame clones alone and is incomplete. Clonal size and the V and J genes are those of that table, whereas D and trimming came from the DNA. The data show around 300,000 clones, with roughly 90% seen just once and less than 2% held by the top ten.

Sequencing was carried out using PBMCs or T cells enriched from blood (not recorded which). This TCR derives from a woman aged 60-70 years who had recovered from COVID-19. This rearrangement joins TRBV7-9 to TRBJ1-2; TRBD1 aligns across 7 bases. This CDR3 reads CAGQENYGYTF. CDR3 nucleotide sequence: TGTGCCGGACAGGAGAACTATGGCTACACCTTC.